The rows below give T cell receptor beta chains drawn from one sample of a study of CXCR3-negative and CXCR3-positive naive CD8 T cells. TCRdb re-called the 5' RACE reads and gives one entry per CDR3 protein, without DNA. This sample's table has about 62,000 distinct CDR3 sequences. The sequenced sample was naive CXCR3- CD8+ T cells from blood. The receptor set was obtained from a human donor in good health. Some clones in this sample may be carry-over from other donors' samples. The CDR3 runs from the conserved cysteine through the conserved F or W. The size of a clone is reported for some rows only, either as once, few or many, or as a class for expanded clones.

size	V	J	CDR3
NA	TRBV7-6	TRBJ2-1	CASSLVGSWSSYNEQFF
NA	TRBV15	TRBJ2-7	CATSTQGGFSYEQYF
NA	TRBV28	TRBJ1-1	CASTWRGPNTEAFF
NA	TRBV27	TRBJ2-7	CASSYSAAYEQYF
NA	TRBV29-1	TRBJ2-7	CSVEGPRTEQYF
NA	TRBV14	TRBJ2-5	CASGEFGQLQETQYF
NA	TRBV27	TRBJ1-2	CASSHQGGGYTF
NA	TRBV12-3/TRBV12-4	TRBJ2-2	CASSHRDSNTGELFF
medium-sized	TRBV7-6	TRBJ2-7	CASSLDGFYEQYF
NA	TRBV4-1	TRBJ2-2	CASSQDWQGELFF
NA	TRBV7-3	TRBJ1-6	CASSPDRGYDSPLHF
NA	TRBV30	TRBJ2-1	CAWSVGSWEQFF
NA	TRBV6-2/TRBV6-3	TRBJ2-1	CASSYSLHYNEQFF
NA	TRBV6-2/TRBV6-3	TRBJ1-1	CASTNGVVYTEAFF
NA	TRBV29-1	TRBJ1-1	CSVEVDTEAFF
NA	TRBV7-2	TRBJ2-7	CASSSGTARREQYF
NA	TRBV20-1	TRBJ2-1	CSASPPGLAFYNEQFF
NA	TRBV13	TRBJ2-5	CASSLEDQETQYF
NA	TRBV29-1	TRBJ2-3	CSVDRSDTQYF
NA	TRBV28	TRBJ1-1	CASSLTFPGQQNTEAFF
NA	TRBV20-1	TRBJ1-5	CSARVLNQPQHF
NA	TRBV7-9	TRBJ2-7	CASSLALTGGGYEQYF
NA	TRBV7-8	TRBJ2-3	CASSLVGGGTDTQYF
NA	TRBV29-1	TRBJ1-1	CSGGEYTEAFF
NA	TRBV5-5	TRBJ2-7	CASRNPTGIYEQYF
NA	TRBV13	TRBJ1-1	CASSLVPWGTLNTEAFF
NA	TRBV29-1	TRBJ2-7	CSVEDQGSPTYEQYF
NA	TRBV7-2	TRBJ2-1	CASSKGTGVWNEQFF
NA	TRBV6-5	TRBJ2-1	CASSYSEVGEQFF
NA	TRBV7-2	TRBJ2-5	CASSLEASGGPTQYF
NA	TRBV29-1	TRBJ1-1	CSVEDYPGQTEAFF
NA	TRBV23-1	TRBJ2-7	CASSPGQADFFYEQYF
NA	TRBV7-9	TRBJ1-1	CASSLLGTEAFF
NA	TRBV4-3	TRBJ2-7	CASSQDRSGGFYEQYF
NA	TRBV20-1	TRBJ1-2	CSARDQKGSYYGYTF
NA	TRBV4-2	TRBJ2-1	CASSAGTSGLDEQFF
NA	TRBV19	TRBJ1-5	CASSMVSGGNQPQHF
NA	TRBV23-1	TRBJ2-3	CASSQYDPGGRGTDTQYF
NA	TRBV24-1	TRBJ2-1	CATSVGPGNEQFF
NA	TRBV29-1	TRBJ1-3	CSVITGSAGNTIYF
NA	TRBV4-3	TRBJ2-7	CASSQDVRGPYEQYF
NA	TRBV4-3	TRBJ1-4	CASSQVWDLNEKLFF
NA	TRBV29-1	TRBJ2-1	CSVEDDRRWEQFF
NA	TRBV15	TRBJ2-5	CATSRDSGTQETQYF
NA	TRBV7-6	TRBJ2-3	CASSLQGARTQYF
NA	TRBV5-1	TRBJ2-1	CASSQTGHHGTYNEQFF
NA	TRBV7-3	TRBJ1-1	CASSLSLGTEAFF
NA	TRBV7-3	TRBJ1-1	CASSWETVNTEAFF
NA	TRBV20-1	TRBJ2-5	CSAGPLENKDKETQYF